The 15 T cell receptor beta chains reported below all come from one sample, sequenced in a study of tumor-infiltrating lymphocytes in primary liver carcinoma. The investigators made TCR beta cDNA from approximately 0.5 ug total RNA, using a constant-region primer. Generation of the TCR beta libraries relied on three nested multiplex PCR rounds using slightly modified ARM-PCR. TRBV1-TRBV30 forward primers paired with a C-beta reverse primer drove the first two PCR rounds, around 10 cycles each. TCRdb recomputed calls from the multiplex PCR reads with MiXCR, one row per CDR3 protein. The sample holds about 21,000 distinct CDR3 sequences; about 79% are singletons and the top ten take 40%. It was from about 21-30 mg of unsorted bulk tissue that RNA and DNA were co-extracted. The sequencing sample was made of liver tumor tissue from sampling region 1. Subset defined: tumor region T1, superior pole. The receptors were sampled from a woman in her thirties with primary liver carcinoma and hepatitis B virus infection.

This clonotype was seen a handful of times. V is TRBV11-1 and J is TRBJ2-1; the D call may be TRBD1 or TRBD2 (5 bases each). The CDR3 is 11 residues long. Trimming took 8 bases from V and 12 from J, leaving 14 bases between them. Germline CDR1 reads SGHAT; CDR2 reads FQDESV (reference sequence). In DNA form, the CDR3 reads TGTGCCAGCGGGACGGGACGGAGGCAGTTCTTC. Its protein is CASGTGRRQFF.

As for this clonotype: The CDR3 carries no conserved terminal phenylalanine or tryptophan, so it likely arises from a read error. The gene calls are TRBV6-5 and TRBJ1-1; TRBD1 might be the D (5 bases). V lost 2 bases to trimming and J lost 10 bases, with 20 bases between them. The V gene's germline CDR1 is MNHEY and CDR2 SVGAGI. The CDR3 loop spans 15 amino acids. Here the CDR3 reads CASSYAGDGAGVAFL. For the CDR3, the DNA is TGTGCCAGCAGTTACGCGGGGGACGGAGCGGGAGTAGCTTTCCTT.

The gene calls are TRBV11-1 and TRBJ2-5; D is undetermined. Trimming took off 2 bases at V and 5 bases at J, with 12 bases between the two ends. This CDR3 comprises 14 residues. Germline V gives CDR1 SGHAT, CDR2 FQDESV (reference sequence). The CDR3: CASSLIGREETQYF. The CDR3 DNA reads TGTGCCAGCAGCTTAATAGGGCGCGAGGAGACCCAGTACTTC. The whole variable domain, filled in from reference TRBV11-1 and TRBJ2-5, reads EAEVAQSPRYKITEKSQAVAFWCDPISGHATLYWYRQILGQGPELLVQFQDESVVDDSQLPKDRFSAERLKGVDSTLKIQPAELGDSAMYLCASSLIGREETQYFGPGTRLLVL.

Turning to this clonotype: The junction does not match germline at one end; this may be a read error. The chain employs TRBV4-3 and TRBJ2-5; D gene unclear. This CDR3 is 14 amino acids long. The germline gives CDR1 LGHNA, CDR2 YSLEER. For the CDR3, the DNA is TGCGCCAGCAGCCCGATGAGGAGACAAGAGACCCAATATTTC. It codes for CASSPMRRQETQYF.

This clonotype was seen ten or more times. The rearrangement uses TRBV5-6 and TRBJ2-1; 11 nucleotides match TRBD2. V lost 0 bases to trimming and J lost 5 bases; unmatched junction nucleotides: 7. This CDR3 is 17 amino acids long. Germline loops: CDR1 SGHDT, CDR2 YYEEEE. This chain's CDR3 is CASSLDVGTSGHNEQFF. The CDR3 DNA is TGTGCCAGCAGCTTGGATGTCGGGACTAGCGGCCACAATGAGCAGTTCTTC.

The chain links TRBV11-3 to TRBJ2-1; maybe TRBD2 (6 bases). The ends were cut back, 7 bases at V and 7 bases at J, with 14 bases in the middle. The CDR3 is made up of 13 amino acids. Per the germline V gene, CDR1 is SGHNT and CDR2 is YENEEA. CDR3 sequence: CASNFIGGNEQFF. CDR3 in DNA: TGTGCCAGCAACTTTATTGGGGGGAATGAGCAGTTCTTC.

In the case of this clonotype: At one end, the junction sequence differs from germline, possibly due to a read error. V is TRBV12-3 or TRBV12-4 and J is TRBJ2-3; the D is unclear. This CDR3 is 15 amino acids long. The CDR3 DNA sequence: TGTGCCAGCAGTTTTCCCTCTCCTGGCACAGCTACGCAGTATTTT. Residues: CASSFPSPGTATQYF.

The V gene is TRBV11-2, the J gene TRBJ2-7; tentatively, D is TRBD2 (6 bases). CDR1 and CDR2 from the germline V gene are SGHAT and FQNNGV. This CDR3 has 13 residues. CDR3 in DNA: TGTGACAACAAGATTGCGGGGAACTACGTGCAATACTTC. Protein: CDNKIAGNYVQYF.

This clonotype was found once. Germline is not matched at one junction end, which may reflect a read error. The chain couples TRBV11-1 to TRBJ2-5; no reliable D call. CDR1 is SGHAT, CDR2 FQDESV, per germline (reference sequence). There are 14 residues in the CDR3. This CDR3 reads CASSLADREETQYF. CDR3 bases: TGTGCCAGCAGCTTAGCAGATCGCGAAGAGACTCAGTACTTC.

About this clonotype itself: This could be a read error, since a much larger clone is one nucleotide away. The chain employs TRBV7-9 and TRBJ2-2, with D maybe TRBD1 (6 bases). The V and J ends lost 7 bases and 4 bases respectively, with 10 bases between them. The germline CDR1 and CDR2 sequences are SEHNR and FQNEAQ (reference sequence). The CDR3 loop spans 13 amino acids. CDR3 nucleotides: TGTGCCAGCATTAGGGGGAGCACCGGGGAGCTGTTTTTT. It encodes CASIRGSTGELFF.

The chain recombines TRBV11-2 with TRBJ2-4; 8 nucleotides match TRBD1. V shed 1 base and J 2 bases; nucleotides not matched to a gene: 4. Germline V gives CDR1 SGHAT, CDR2 FQNNGV. The CDR3 spans 16 residues. In DNA form, the CDR3 reads TGTGCCAGCAGCTTAGGATGGACAGGGACCAAAAACATTCAGTACTTC. It codes for CASSLGWTGTKNIQYF.

A remark on this clonotype: Since a much larger clone is just one base distant, this may be a read error. V gene TRBV6-2 or TRBV6-3 combines with J gene TRBJ2-1; D remains ambiguous. This CDR3 is built from 11 residues. Germline V lookup: CDR1 MNHEY, CDR2 SVGEGT. The ends were cut back, 5 bases at V and 12 bases at J, with 11 bases in the middle. As DNA, the CDR3 is TGTGCCAGCAGTGACGTCGACGGGCAGTTCTTC. It encodes CASSDVDGQFF.

With regard to this clonotype: At one of its ends the junction is not consistent with the germline gene, which may arise from a read error. The CDR3 region is CASSSTGQGFLNERFF. The DNA of the CDR3 is TGTGCCAGCAGTTCAACGGGACAGGGCTTCTTGAATGAGCGGTTCTTC. The V gene is TRBV11-3, the J gene TRBJ2-1; 9 nucleotides agree with TRBD1. The CDR3 loop spans 16 amino acids. CDR1 and CDR2 from the germline V gene are SGHNT and YENEEA.

The chain has TRBV6-5 and TRBJ2-7, with TRBD1 as a possible D gene (6 bases). V lost 2 bases, J lost 10 bases, and 18 bases lay in between. The CDR3 length is 14 residues. Germline lookup yields CDR1 MNHEY and CDR2 SVGAGI. CDR3: CASSYKDSSSYQYF. As DNA, the CDR3 is TGTGCCAGCAGTTACAAGGACAGCAGCTCCTACCAGTACTTC.

The genes are TRBV4-1 and TRBJ2-1; a weak D match, TRBD2 (5 bases). The CDR3 runs 17 residues. V was cut by 4 bases and J by 4 bases, with 20 bases left in between. The germline V gene encodes CDR1 MGHRA and CDR2 YSYEKL. The CDR3 here is CASSLTQRAGVYNEQFF. The DNA of the CDR3 is TGCGCCAGCAGCCTCACACAGAGGGCTGGGGTATACAATGAGCAGTTCTTC.